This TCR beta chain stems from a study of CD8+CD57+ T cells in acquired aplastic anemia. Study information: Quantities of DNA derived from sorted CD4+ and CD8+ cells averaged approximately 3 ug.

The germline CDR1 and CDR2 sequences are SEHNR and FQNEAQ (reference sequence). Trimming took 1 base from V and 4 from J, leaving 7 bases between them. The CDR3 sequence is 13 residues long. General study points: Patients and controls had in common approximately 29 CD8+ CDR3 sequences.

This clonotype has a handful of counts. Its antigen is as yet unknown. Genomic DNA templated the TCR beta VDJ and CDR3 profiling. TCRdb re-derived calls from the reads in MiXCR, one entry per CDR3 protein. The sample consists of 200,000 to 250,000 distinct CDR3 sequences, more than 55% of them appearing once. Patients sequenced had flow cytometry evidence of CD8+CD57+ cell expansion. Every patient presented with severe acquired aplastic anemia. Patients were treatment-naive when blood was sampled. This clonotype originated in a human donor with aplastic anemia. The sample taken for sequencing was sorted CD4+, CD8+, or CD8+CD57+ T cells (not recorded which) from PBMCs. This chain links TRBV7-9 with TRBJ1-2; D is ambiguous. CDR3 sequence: CASSLGAVYGYTF. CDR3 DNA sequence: TGTGCCAGCAGCTTAGGGGCAGTCTATGGCTACACCTTC.